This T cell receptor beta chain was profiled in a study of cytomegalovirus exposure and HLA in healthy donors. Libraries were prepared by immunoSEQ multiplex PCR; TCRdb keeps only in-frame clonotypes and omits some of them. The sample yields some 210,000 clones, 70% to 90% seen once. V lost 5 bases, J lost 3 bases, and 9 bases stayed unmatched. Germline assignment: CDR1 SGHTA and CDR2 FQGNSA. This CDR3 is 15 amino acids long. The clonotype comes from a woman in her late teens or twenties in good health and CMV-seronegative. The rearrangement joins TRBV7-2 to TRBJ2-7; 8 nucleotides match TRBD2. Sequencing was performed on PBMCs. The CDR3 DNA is TGTGCCAGCAGCGTCCCGCGCGGGGGGATCTACGAGCAGTACTTC. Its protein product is CASSVPRGGIYEQYF.